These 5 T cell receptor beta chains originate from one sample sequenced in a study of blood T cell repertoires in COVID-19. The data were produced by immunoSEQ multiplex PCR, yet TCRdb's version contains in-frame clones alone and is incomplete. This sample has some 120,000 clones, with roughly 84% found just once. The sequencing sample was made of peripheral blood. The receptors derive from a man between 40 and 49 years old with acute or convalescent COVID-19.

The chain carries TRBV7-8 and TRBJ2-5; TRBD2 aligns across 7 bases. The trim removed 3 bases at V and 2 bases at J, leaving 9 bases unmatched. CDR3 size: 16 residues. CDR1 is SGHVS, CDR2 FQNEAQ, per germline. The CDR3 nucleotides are TGTGCCAGCAGCTTCTATGCAGTCGGGGGGCAAGAGACCCAGTACTTC. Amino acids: CASSFYAVGGQETQYF.

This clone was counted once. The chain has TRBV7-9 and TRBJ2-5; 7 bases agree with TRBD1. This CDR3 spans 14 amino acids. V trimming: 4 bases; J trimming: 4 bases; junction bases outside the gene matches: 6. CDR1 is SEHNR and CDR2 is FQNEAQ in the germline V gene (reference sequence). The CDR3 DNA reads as TGTGCCAGCAGCTCCTGGAGACAGGGAGAGACCCAGTACTTC. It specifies CASSSWRQGETQYF.

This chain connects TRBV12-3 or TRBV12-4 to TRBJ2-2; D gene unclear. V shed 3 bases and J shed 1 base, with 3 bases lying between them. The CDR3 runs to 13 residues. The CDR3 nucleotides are TGTGCCAGCAGTTTCGGGAACACCGGGGAGCTGTTTTTT. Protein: CASSFGNTGELFF.

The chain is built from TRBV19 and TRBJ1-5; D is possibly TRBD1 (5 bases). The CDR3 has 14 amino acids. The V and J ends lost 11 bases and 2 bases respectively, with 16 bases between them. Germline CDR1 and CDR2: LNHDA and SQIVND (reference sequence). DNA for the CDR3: TGTGCCGTGGCAGGGCAGGGTGGCAATCAGCCCCAGCATTTT. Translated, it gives CAVAGQGGNQPQHF.

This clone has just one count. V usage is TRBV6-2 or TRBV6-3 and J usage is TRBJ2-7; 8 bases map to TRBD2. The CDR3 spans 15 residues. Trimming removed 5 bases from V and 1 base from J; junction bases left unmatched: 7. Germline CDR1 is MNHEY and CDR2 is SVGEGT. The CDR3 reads CASSQTSALSYEQYF. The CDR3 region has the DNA TGTGCCAGCAGTCAGACTAGCGCCCTTTCCTACGAGCAGTACTTC.